Listed below are T cell receptor beta chains from one sample, sequenced in a study of long-term antiretroviral therapy in people with HIV. TCRdb's copy holds only in-frame clones and misses some; the assay was immunoSEQ multiplex PCR. The sample contains about 20,000 clones, 80% of which appear only once. This specimen was unsorted PBMCs, taken 0.2 years after starting antiretroviral therapy. The receptors stem from a woman aged 40 to 50 with HIV. Each CDR3 is given without its conserved first and last residue. D genes are given only for firm matches.

J gene: TRBJ2-5; D gene: TRBD2; V gene: TRBV2; CDR3 protein: ASLREAQETQY
J gene: TRBJ2-7; D gene: NA; V gene: TRBV7-9; CDR3 protein: ASSPSSYEQY
J gene: TRBJ2-7; D gene: NA; V gene: TRBV4-3; CDR3 protein: ASSQESSSYEQY
J gene: TRBJ2-2; D gene: TRBD2; V gene: TRBV19; CDR3 protein: ASFSGRPTGELF
J gene: TRBJ1-6; D gene: TRBD1; V gene: TRBV11-3; CDR3 protein: ASSGREQGGNSPLH
J gene: TRBJ2-2; D gene: TRBD1; V gene: TRBV12-5; CDR3 protein: ASGFRTGGPGELF
J gene: TRBJ1-5; D gene: NA; V gene: TRBV30; CDR3 protein: AWSVLGNQPQH
J gene: TRBJ2-1; D gene: NA; V gene: TRBV5-5; CDR3 protein: ASSYQGSYNEQF
J gene: TRBJ1-1; D gene: NA; V gene: TRBV29-1; CDR3 protein: SVEGRLNTEAF
J gene: TRBJ2-3; D gene: TRBD2; V gene: TRBV9; CDR3 protein: ASSPSRLAGGLLTDTQY
J gene: TRBJ2-2; D gene: NA; V gene: TRBV6-6; CDR3 protein: ASSPPVGELF
J gene: TRBJ2-1; D gene: NA; V gene: TRBV6-5; CDR3 protein: ATSSYNEQF
J gene: TRBJ2-2; D gene: NA; V gene: TRBV11-3; CDR3 protein: ASSFRVADTGELF
J gene: TRBJ1-2; D gene: NA; V gene: TRBV9; CDR3 protein: ASSVETDGYGYT
J gene: TRBJ1-2; D gene: NA; V gene: TRBV30; CDR3 protein: AWTESYGYT
J gene: TRBJ1-3; D gene: TRBD1; V gene: TRBV14; CDR3 protein: ASSQDPWTGELY
J gene: TRBJ1-1; D gene: TRBD1; V gene: TRBV29-1; CDR3 protein: SVGAGGNTEAF
J gene: TRBJ2-5; D gene: TRBD2; V gene: TRBV5-4; CDR3 protein: ASSLEIAGGLETQY
J gene: TRBJ2-5; D gene: TRBD1; V gene: TRBV10-3; CDR3 protein: ATSGMTGETQY
J gene: TRBJ2-1; D gene: TRBD1; V gene: TRBV5-1; CDR3 protein: ASSFGTGLNNEQF
J gene: TRBJ2-3; D gene: NA; V gene: TRBV5-1; CDR3 protein: ASSLRRDTQY
J gene: TRBJ1-6; D gene: NA; V gene: TRBV5-1; CDR3 protein: ASSFWTESSYNSPLH
J gene: TRBJ2-1; D gene: TRBD2; V gene: TRBV7-9; CDR3 protein: ASSLTTSGGNEQF
J gene: TRBJ1-4; D gene: NA; V gene: TRBV6-1; CDR3 protein: ASSEDGGPPFFNEKLF
J gene: TRBJ1-1; D gene: NA; V gene: TRBV4-3; CDR3 protein: ASSQDSLVGGTEAF
J gene: TRBJ1-1; D gene: NA; V gene: TRBV6-5; CDR3 protein: ASSYGAGFMNTEAF